These 17 T cell receptor beta chains share one sample of origin, sequenced in a study of T-cell reconstitution after alpha-beta-depleted transplantation in children. TCRbeta library construction was performed incorporating unique molecular identifiers. TCRdb called the PCR reads again in MiXCR, with one record for every CDR3 protein. The sample records fewer than 550,000 distinct CDR3 sequences, over 9.5% being singletons. The specimen comprised PBMCs, mostly from graft donor cells, sampled 180 days after TCRalphabeta/CD19-depleted stem cell transplant. These TCRs come from a female patient between 2 and 15 years old who had a stem cell transplant for aplastic anemia, so the T cells may come from the graft donor.

The chain links TRBV9 to TRBJ1-1, with D maybe TRBD1 (6 bases). V lost 0 bases, J lost 4 bases, and 13 bases lay in between. The germline gives CDR1 SGDLS, CDR2 YYNGEE. The CDR3 is made up of 15 amino acids. The CDR3 loop is CASSVVGGQGTEAFF. CDR3 sequence (DNA): TGTGCCAGCAGCGTAGTTGGGGGGCAGGGCACTGAAGCTTTCTTT.

The chain recombines TRBV11-2 with TRBJ1-2; a weak D match, TRBD1 (5 bases). CDR1 is SGHAT, CDR2 FQNNGV, per germline. The V gene lost 7 bases and the J gene lost 5 bases, with 20 bases spanning the gap. The CDR3 consists of 15 residues. The CDR3 nucleotides are TGTGCCAGCACCCAAGGAGGGGCAGGGCGATATGGCTACACCTTC. Its protein product is CASTQGGAGRYGYTF.

The table lists this clonotype with many counts. J is TRBJ2-7 and V is TRBV18; 8 nucleotides agree with TRBD1. Unmatched junction bases numbered 15, after V lost 1 base and J lost 7 bases. The CDR3 has 17 amino acids. Germline values: CDR1 KGHSH, CDR2 LQKENI. CDR3: CASSPRPDRVPRTEQYF. The DNA of the CDR3 is TGTGCCAGCTCACCACGCCCGGACAGGGTACCACGAACGGAGCAGTACTTC.

The table lists this clonotype with a few counts. V gene TRBV7-8 combines with J gene TRBJ1-1; 8 bases align to TRBD1. Per germline, CDR1 SGHVS and CDR2 FQNEAQ. Unmatched junction bases numbered 12, after V lost 5 bases and J lost 1 base. This CDR3 spans 17 amino acids. As DNA, the CDR3 is TGTGCCAGCAGCACGGCCGGGACAGGACTTTCGAACACTGAAGCTTTCTTT. Translation: CASSTAGTGLSNTEAFF. Looking up the rest from reference TRBV7-8 and TRBJ1-1 gives the full variable domain: GAGVSQSPRYKVAKRGQDVALRCDPISGHVSLFWYQQALGQGPEFLTYFQNEAQLDKSGLPSDRFFAERPEGSVSTLKIQRTQQEDSAVYLCASSTAGTGLSNTEAFFGQGTRLTVV.

This clonotype was counted between two and nine times. The rearrangement links TRBV7-3 to TRBJ2-3; D is uncertain. Trimming stripped 2 bases from V and 2 bases from J, with 11 bases between. Germline assignment: CDR1 SGHTA and CDR2 FQGTGA. The CDR3 has 15 amino acids. DNA of the CDR3: TGTGCCAGCAGCTTAGGGCTAGGAATCACAGATACGCAGTATTTT. Its protein is CASSLGLGITDTQYF.

This clonotype was found a few times. This rearrangement joins TRBV6-2 or TRBV6-3 to TRBJ1-1; 8 bases agree with TRBD1. V was pared by 2 bases and J by 6 bases, with 8 bases of the junction left unmatched. The CDR3 runs to 15 residues. Germline lookup yields CDR1 MNHEY and CDR2 SVGEGT. The CDR3 region has the DNA TGTGCCAGCAGTTACAGCGGGACAGGAGGTGCTGAAGCTTTCTTT. Its translation: CASSYSGTGGAEAFF.

The table lists this clonotype with a few counts. V and J are TRBV11-2 and TRBJ2-1; 13 bases map to TRBD2. The trim removed 4 bases at V and 7 bases at J, leaving 16 bases unmatched. Germline V gives CDR1 SGHAT, CDR2 FQNNGV. The CDR3 extends over 19 amino acids. CDR3 amino acids: CASSSLRTSGRANGNEQFF. As DNA, the CDR3 is TGTGCCAGCAGCTCTCTGCGTACTAGCGGGAGGGCCAATGGGAATGAGCAGTTCTTC.

The chain combines TRBV27 with TRBJ2-5; D gene unclear. Trimming took 2 bases from V and 0 from J, leaving 10 bases between them. The CDR3 is 15 residues long. The germline V gene encodes CDR1 MNHEY and CDR2 SMNVEV (reference sequence). In DNA, the CDR3 is TGTGCCAGCAGTTTAGACACCCGGTACCAAGAGACCCAGTACTTC. It yields the protein CASSLDTRYQETQYF.

CDR3 sequence (DNA): TGCAGCGTCTATACAGGGGGACCAAATGAAAAACTGTTTTTT. Its translation: CSVYTGGPNEKLFF. The chain links TRBV29-1 to TRBJ1-4; 8 bases agree with TRBD1. The CDR3 is made up of 14 amino acids. V lost 6 bases, J lost 5 bases, and 8 bases stayed unmatched. CDR1 is SQVTM, CDR2 ANQGSEA, per germline. Full variable domain (rest looked up from reference TRBV29-1 and TRBJ1-4): SAVISQKPSRDICQRGTSLTIQCQVDSQVTMMFWYRQQPGQSLTLIATANQGSEATYESGFVIDKFPISRPNLTFSTLTVSNMSPEDSSIYLCSVYTGGPNEKLFFGSGTQLSVL.

The chain links TRBV5-1 to TRBJ2-7; a possible D gene is TRBD2 (6 bases). V was trimmed by 2 bases and J by 1 base, leaving 13 bases between them. This CDR3 comprises 15 residues. Germline V gene sequence: CDR1 SGHRS, CDR2 YFSETQ. The CDR3 DNA reads TGCGCCAGCAGCTTCGGCGGGATGAGGTCCTACGAGCAGTACTTC. Its protein product is CASSFGGMRSYEQYF.

This clonotype was found a few times. The V call is TRBV14, the J call TRBJ2-7; a possible D gene is TRBD2 (6 bases). The V and J ends lost 0 bases and 3 bases respectively, with 15 bases between them. Germline-derived CDR1 and CDR2 are SGHDN and FVKESK. The CDR3 has 16 amino acids. The CDR3 region is CASSQDGGFLIYEQYF. The CDR3, as DNA: TGTGCCAGCAGCCAAGATGGGGGGTTTCTGATCTACGAGCAGTACTTC.

This rearrangement joins TRBV25-1 to TRBJ2-2; D call uncertain. The CDR3 runs 13 residues. The V gene's germline CDR1 is MGHDK and CDR2 SYGVNS. V lost 6 bases and J 3 bases, leaving 8 bases between the germline ends. CDR3 in amino acids: CASSRSDTGELFF. In DNA form, the CDR3 reads TGTGCCAGCAGCCGTTCGGACACCGGGGAGCTGTTTTTT. Using reference TRBV25-1 and TRBJ2-2 for the parts outside the CDR3, the full variable domain is EADIYQTPRYLVIGTGKKITLECSQTMGHDKMYWYQQDPGMELHLIHYSYGVNSTEKGDLSSESTVSRIRTEHFPLTLESARPSHTSQYLCASSRSDTGELFFGEGSRLTVL.

This clonotype was seen more than once but under ten times. The genes are TRBV6-2 or TRBV6-3 and TRBJ1-2; 8 nucleotides match TRBD1. Germline values: CDR1 MNHEY, CDR2 SVGEGT. The CDR3 consists of 14 residues. With V trimmed by 5 bases and J by 9 bases, 11 bases remained unmatched. The DNA of the CDR3 is TGTGCCAGCAGTGAGGACAGGGTCGGCCAACGCTACACCTTC. This gives the protein CASSEDRVGQRYTF.

This clonotype has a handful of counts. The chain recombines TRBV20-1 with TRBJ2-7; no clear D gene. The V gene's germline CDR1 is DFQATT and CDR2 SNEGSKA (reference sequence). V dropped 0 bases and J dropped 6 bases, with 6 bases sitting between them. This CDR3 has 11 amino acids. The CDR3 DNA reads as TGCAGTGCTAGAGATCGGCTCGAGCAGTACTTC. Translating it yields CSARDRLEQYF.

The genes are TRBV6-5 and TRBJ2-5; 9 bases are a match to TRBD1. Germline values: CDR1 MNHEY, CDR2 SVGAGI. J lost 5 bases, V lost 6 bases, and 1 base had no gene match. The length of the CDR3 is 12 residues. Here the CDR3 reads CASRQGAETQYF. The CDR3 DNA reads as TGTGCCAGCAGACAGGGGGCGGAGACCCAGTACTTC.

J is TRBJ1-2 and V is TRBV7-2, with 7 bases fitting TRBD1. The CDR3 is made up of 15 amino acids. Germline CDR1 SGHTA, CDR2 FQGNSA. Losses at the gene ends were 1 base for V and 7 bases for J; bases not matched to a gene: 9. CDR3 sequence: CASSLVTGDRSGYTF. CDR3 DNA: TGTGCCAGCAGCTTAGTAACAGGGGATCGTAGTGGCTACACCTTC.

The table lists this clonotype with a few counts. This chain uses TRBV10-3 with TRBJ1-1, with TRBD1 matching 11 bases. Germline CDR1 ENHRY, CDR2 SYGVKD. The CDR3 covers 13 residues. The junction had 3 bases not matched to a gene; V was cut back by 6 bases and J by 6 bases. The CDR3: CAISGQGAAEAFF. In nucleotides, the CDR3 is TGTGCCATCAGCGGACAGGGGGCCGCTGAAGCTTTCTTT.